The sequence of this TCR beta chain was determined in a study of T cell responses to AZD1222 COVID-19 vaccine. Germline V lookup: CDR1 SGHTA, CDR2 FQGNSA. This CDR3 comprises 15 residues. Deletions cut 3 bases from V and 2 bases from J, with 11 bases between. Clones were read by immunoSEQ multiplex PCR, and TCRdb kept only the in-frame ones, dropping some. This table has roughly 150,000 clones, around 92% appearing once. Note on this clone: Antigen specificity is unknown.

Study observations and caveats: Possibly, clonal diversity was underestimated; donors were largely white British and included more females. Repertoire sampling occurred only after the peak T cell response.

Pooled samples include second doses given at about 4 or 12 weeks. The clonotype was recovered from an adult who received the AZD1222 COVID-19 vaccine. This chain uses TRBV7-2 with TRBJ1-5, with D unclear. The material sequenced was peripheral blood, taken 28 days after the second AZD1222 dose. The CDR3, as DNA: TGTGCCAGCAGCTTTGCAGCCGTGGGCAATCAGCCCCAGCATTTT. Translating gives CASSFAAVGNQPQHF.